This T cell receptor beta chain was obtained from a study of OX40 agonist ivuxolimab in advanced cancers. Study-wide context: Every patient in dose escalation had hepatocellular carcinoma, melanoma, renal cell or head and neck cancer.

TCRdb's copy holds only in-frame clones and misses some; the assay was immunoSEQ multiplex PCR. The sample holds some 74,000 clones, less than 90% seen once. Details on this clone: Its antigen remains unknown.

Germline loops: CDR1 SGDLS, CDR2 YYNGEE. CDR3 length: 14 amino acids. Trimming removed 1 base from V and 10 bases from J, with 12 bases in between. Study outcomes and limitations: CD8+ T cells (on average) carried more expanded clones than CD4+ T cells. At 0.1 to 3.0 mg/kg, CD4+ and CD8+ blood T cells expanded clonally by week 6. What antigens the expanded peripheral T cells recognized was never established.

Specimen: CD4+ or CD8+ T cells sorted from blood, collected in a trial of the OX40 agonist ivuxolimab. The chain recombines TRBV9 with TRBJ1-6; D not certain. The receptor's source is an adult with an advanced solid tumor such as melanoma, head and neck, liver or kidney cancer. The DNA for the CDR3 is TGTGCCAGCAGCGTACAGGAGGGAGGATCACCCCTCCACTTT. The encoded protein is CASSVQEGGSPLHF.